Below, 10 T cell receptor beta chains from the same sample are listed, as sequenced in a study of T cells in Graves' hyperthyroidism and ophthalmopathy. There were TCR beta CDR3 regions amplified from RNA transcripts. Primed by the HTBI set, a first-round RT-PCR was run on the TCR CDR3. From the multiplex PCR reads, TCRdb called clonotypes with MiXCR, one entry per CDR3 protein. The repertoire includes about 640,000 distinct CDR3 sequences, around 21% of them detected once, and around a third sits in the top ten. Sequencing was performed on blood. Receptor source: a man aged 30 to 45 with Graves' ophthalmopathy.

This clonotype came up many times. This chain uses TRBV11-1 with TRBJ2-1, with D perhaps being TRBD1 or TRBD2 (6 bases each). Trimming shortened V by 5 bases and J by 0 bases, and 20 bases separated the two germline ends. The CDR3 is 18 amino acids. Germline V gene sequence: CDR1 SGHAT, CDR2 FQDESV (reference sequence). The CDR3 sequence is CASSGVRGVSSSYNEQFF. In DNA form, the CDR3 reads TGTGCCAGCAGCGGGGTAAGGGGGGTCTCCAGCTCCTACAATGAGCAGTTCTTC.

The genes are TRBV19 and TRBJ2-7; 10 nucleotides agree with TRBD1. CDR3 length equals 17 residues. The trim removed 3 bases at V and 4 bases at J, leaving 12 bases unmatched. CDR1 LNHDA and CDR2 SQIVND come from the germline V gene (reference sequence). CDR3 residues: CASSIGLLGQGVYEQYF. CDR3 bases: TGTGCCAGTAGTATTGGGCTTCTTGGACAGGGGGTTTACGAGCAGTACTTC. The complete variable domain, with remaining parts taken from reference TRBV19 and TRBJ2-7, reads DGGITQSPKYLFRKEGQNVTLSCEQNLNHDAMYWYRQDPGQGLRLIYYSQIVNDFQKGDIAEGYSVSREKKESFPLTVTSAQKNPTAFYLCASSIGLLGQGVYEQYFGPGTRLTVT.

This clonotype was observed at least ten times. J is TRBJ1-5 and V is TRBV30; D might be TRBD1 (5 bases). Germline V gives CDR1 GTSNPN, CDR2 SVGIG (reference sequence). This CDR3 has 12 amino acids. Trimming removed 3 bases at V and 7 bases at J, with 10 bases between. As DNA, the CDR3 is TGTGCCTGGAGCCCCGGGGGGCAGCCCCAGCATTTT. Amino acid sequence: CAWSPGGQPQHF.

The CDR3: CASSYLRDTTNTGELFF. The CDR3, as DNA: TGTGCCAGCAGTTACCTTCGGGACACGACGAACACCGGGGAGCTGTTTTTT. The J gene is TRBJ2-2, the V gene TRBV6-5; the D gene is possibly TRBD1 (6 bases). This CDR3 region has 17 residues. Per germline, CDR1 MNHEY and CDR2 SVGAGI. V was pared by 2 bases and J by 0 bases, with 13 bases between.

This clonotype occurred many times. The chain has TRBV6-1 and TRBJ2-3, with 8 bases fitting TRBD1. J lost 1 base, V lost 6 bases, and 6 bases had no gene match. The CDR3 runs to 15 residues. Germline-derived CDR1 and CDR2 are MNHNS and SASEGT. The CDR3 bases are TGTGCCAGCAGGACAGGGGCGACAGGCACAGATACGCAGTATTTT. This gives the protein CASRTGATGTDTQYF.

The chain couples TRBV19 to TRBJ1-1; TRBD1 matches at 9 bases. The CDR3 has 12 amino acids. The germline CDR1 and CDR2 sequences are LNHDA and SQIVND (reference sequence). The junction had 4 bases not matched to a gene; V was cut back by 9 bases and J by 5 bases. The CDR3 reads CASGTGRTEAFF. CDR3 in DNA: TGTGCCAGCGGGACAGGGCGAACTGAAGCTTTCTTT.

The rearrangement joins TRBV6-1 to TRBJ2-7, with D tentatively TRBD2 (6 bases). This CDR3 contains 13 residues. The germline V and J ends were trimmed by 6 bases and 6 bases, with 15 bases remaining between them. Germline V gene lookup returns CDR1 MNHNS and CDR2 SASEGT. CDR3 in DNA: TGTGCCAGCAGCATTATTGGGGGGACCGAGCAGTACTTC. It yields the protein CASSIIGGTEQYF.

The rearrangement joins TRBV12-3 or TRBV12-4 to TRBJ2-7; D gene unclear. V lost 2 bases, J lost 3 bases, and 11 bases lay in between. The CDR3 extends over 14 amino acids. The CDR3 DNA reads as TGTGCCAGCAGTTTACTTGGGTACGGCTACGAGCAGTACTTC. It yields the protein CASSLLGYGYEQYF.

This clonotype was counted between two and nine times. The chain uses TRBV11-2 and TRBJ1-2; unclear D gene. CDR3 length: 13 amino acids. The ends were cut back, 1 base at V and 7 bases at J, with 10 bases in the middle. Per germline, CDR1 SGHAT and CDR2 FQNNGV. The CDR3 sequence: CASSLGDYGGYTF. The CDR3, as DNA: TGTGCCAGCAGCTTAGGGGATTACGGTGGCTACACCTTC.

V is TRBV5-8 and J is TRBJ2-2; tentative D call: TRBD2 (5 bases). V shed 7 bases and J shed 8 bases, with 18 bases lying between them. This CDR3 is 14 amino acids long. CDR1 is SGHTS and CDR2 is YDEGEE in the germline V gene. The CDR3 loop reads CASLTRTGLGELFF. DNA for the CDR3: TGTGCCAGCTTAACCAGGACTGGTTTGGGGGAGCTGTTTTTT. The full variable domain, completed using reference TRBV5-8 and TRBJ2-2, is EAGVTQSPTHLIKTRGQQATLRCSPISGHTSVYWYQQALGLGLQFLLWYDEGEERNRGNFPPRFSGRQFPNYSSELNVNALELEDSALYLCASLTRTGLGELFFGEGSRLTVL.